The present T cell receptor beta chain was sequenced within a study of blood T cell repertoires in COVID-19. Study at large: Whether acute or convalescent, the COVID-19 samples came from the United States, Italy and Spain. The analysed material was cDNA or gDNA that came from T cells, B-cell-depleted T cells, or PBMCs.

Trimming removed 11 bases from V and 6 bases from J, with 16 bases in between. This CDR3 comprises 13 residues. The germline gives CDR1 SEHNR, CDR2 FQNEAQ (reference sequence). The authors' processing: Using reference gene primer amplification, nucleated cell counts were estimated. The table came from immunoSEQ multiplex PCR; TCRdb's copy has only in-frame clones and leaves some out. V, J and clone size were drawn from that table, and D and trimming were deduced from the DNA. The data show 150,000 to 190,000 clones, 80% to 90% seen once. Researchers sorted participants into cohorts using their self-reported clinical history.

This sequence originates from a man between 50 and 59 years old who had recovered from COVID-19. Sequenced material: PBMCs or T cells enriched from blood (not recorded which). This chain links TRBV7-9 with TRBJ1-4; no firm D call. The CDR3 loop is CAVRALRDEKLFF. The CDR3 DNA reads TGTGCCGTCCGGGCCCTGCGGGATGAAAAACTGTTTTTT. Drawing the rest from reference TRBV7-9 and TRBJ1-4, the complete variable domain is DTGVSQNPRHKITKRGQNVTFRCDPISEHNRLYWYRQTLGQGPEFLTYFQNEAQLEKSRLLSDRFSAERPKGSFSTLEIQRTEQGDSAMYLCAVRALRDEKLFFGSGTQLSVL.